These 7 T cell receptor beta chains originate from one sample sequenced in a study of Graves' ophthalmopathy and Graves' hyperthyroidism. For repertoire sequencing, the TCR beta CDR3 regions were amplified from RNA transcripts. The workflow started with a first-round RT-PCR run with HTBI primers and then moved on to a second-round multiplex PCR. TCRdb reprocessed the multiplex PCR reads with MiXCR, giving one entry per CDR3 protein. The sample carries a few hundred thousand distinct CDR3 sequences, 15% to 20% recorded once. The specimen sequenced was peripheral blood. The receptors originated from a woman aged 18-29 years with Graves' ophthalmopathy.

In its sample, this clonotype was seen many times. V gene TRBV29-1 combines with J gene TRBJ2-5; 7 bases align to TRBD1. V shed 6 bases, J shed 1 base, and the junction held 8 bases outside the gene matches. The CDR3 contains 14 residues. CDR1 and CDR2 (germline): SQVTM, ANQGSEA. This CDR3 is CSVVRDSLQETQYF. The CDR3 region has the DNA TGCAGCGTCGTTAGGGACAGCCTCCAAGAGACCCAGTACTTC.

This clonotype was counted ten times or more. J is TRBJ2-5 and V is TRBV6-2 or TRBV6-3; TRBD2 matches 8 bases. After removal of 5 bases from V and 1 base from J, the junction contained 6 bases not matched to a gene. CDR3 length equals 15 residues. From germline, CDR1 is MNHEY and CDR2 SVGEGT. The CDR3 DNA sequence: TGTGCCAGCAGTCGTAGCGGGATGCTCCAAGAGACCCAGTACTTC. It codes for CASSRSGMLQETQYF.

Ten or more counts support this clonotype. The genes are TRBV6-5 and TRBJ2-7, with 7 bases fitting TRBD2. The CDR3 is made up of 15 amino acids. Germline V gene data show CDR1 as MNHEY and CDR2 as SVGAGI. The ends lost 6 bases at V and 2 bases at J; junction bases unmatched: 10. The CDR3 nucleotides are TGTGCCAGCAGACCGACTAGCAGGAGAACCTACGAGCAGTACTTC. It translates to CASRPTSRRTYEQYF.

This clonotype was recorded at least ten times. This chain joins TRBV12-3 or TRBV12-4 and TRBJ1-1; D perhaps matches TRBD1 (5 bases). Trimming removed 2 bases from V and 7 bases from J, with 17 bases in between. The CDR3 totals 15 residues. Here the CDR3 DNA reads TGTGCCAGCAGTTTACCCCGGGGGTCTGGGGATGAAGCTTTCTTT. Its translation is CASSLPRGSGDEAFF.

The chain combines TRBV12-3 or TRBV12-4 with TRBJ1-6; the match to TRBD1 covers 8 bases. With V trimmed by 6 bases and J by 10 bases, 8 bases remained unmatched. CDR3 length: 14 residues. The CDR3 DNA follows: TGTGCCAGCAGGACGACAGGGGAGCGCTCACCCCTCCACTTT. Its protein product is CASRTTGERSPLHF.

This clonotype appeared many times. The chain joins TRBV10-3 to TRBJ2-5; the D is unclear. This CDR3 contains 13 residues. Germline assignment: CDR1 ENHRY and CDR2 SYGVKD. V gave up 2 bases and J gave up 1 base, with 5 bases separating them. The CDR3 spells CAISERVQETQYF. CDR3 DNA sequence: TGTGCCATCAGTGAGAGGGTCCAAGAGACCCAGTACTTC.

V is TRBV6-2 or TRBV6-3 and J is TRBJ2-7; possibly TRBD1 for D (6 bases). Germline V gene sequence: CDR1 MNHEY, CDR2 SVGEGT. Trimming stripped 11 bases from V and 3 bases from J, with 20 bases between. The CDR3 loop spans 14 amino acids. The CDR3 sequence is CAGPQGPSYYEQYF. The CDR3 DNA follows: TGTGCCGGGCCCCAGGGGCCGTCGTACTACGAGCAGTACTTC.